Listed below are T cell receptor beta chains from one sample, sequenced in a study of long-term antiretroviral therapy in people with HIV. Measured with immunoSEQ multiplex PCR; TCRdb has only the in-frame clones, and not every one. Among roughly 29,000 clones, 80% were seen once, and the ten largest hold approximately 7%. The sample here was unsorted PBMCs, taken 0.3 years after starting antiretroviral therapy. The receptors were gathered from a man aged 35 to 55 with HIV. CDR3s include the opening cysteine and the closing phenylalanine or tryptophan. D genes are given only for firm matches. Not every row has a clone size; where given, it reads once, few, many or a size class.

size,D,V,J,DNA,CDR3
NA,NA,TRBV5-4,TRBJ2-5,TGTGCCAGCAGCTTGACCAGGGGTGAGACCCAGTACTTC,CASSLTRGETQYF
NA,NA,TRBV6-6,TRBJ2-6,TGTGCCAGCAGTAGCCGGAAGGCTGGGGCCAACGTCCTGACTTTC,CASSSRKAGANVLTF
NA,NA,TRBV11-3,TRBJ2-5,TGTGCCAGCAGCGCCACAGGGCTCCAAGAGACCCAGTACTTC,CASSATGLQETQYF
NA,TRBD1,TRBV2,TRBJ2-1,TGTGCCAGCAGAGTCGACAGGGCGAATGAGCAGTTCTTC,CASRVDRANEQFF
NA,NA,TRBV7-9,TRBJ1-1,TGTGCCAGCAGAGCTAGGACAGCGATGAACACTGAAGCTTTCTTT,CASRARTAMNTEAFF
NA,NA,TRBV9,TRBJ2-1,TGTGCCAGCAGCGTAGTCGTCGGTCCCTACAATGAGCAGTTCTTC,CASSVVVGPYNEQFF
NA,NA,TRBV4-1,TRBJ1-4,TGCGCCAGCAGCCCCTTCGGTAGACGTAACAATGAAAAACTGTTTTTT,CASSPFGRRNNEKLFF
NA,TRBD1,TRBV28,TRBJ2-5,TGTGCCAGCAGCACAGGGGGCCAAGAGACCCAGTACTTC,CASSTGGQETQYF
NA,NA,TRBV5-1,TRBJ1-3,TGCGCCAGCAGCCCGGACCGGGGTATCCTTCAAGGAAACACCATATATTTT,CASSPDRGILQGNTIYF
once,TRBD2,TRBV28,TRBJ2-7,TGTGCCAGCAGTTTATCCGGGACTAGAAATGAGCAGTACTTC,CASSLSGTRNEQYF
NA,TRBD2,TRBV9,TRBJ2-7,TGTGCCAGCAGCGTATCGACTAGCGGGAGAAACGAGCAGTACTTC,CASSVSTSGRNEQYF
NA,TRBD1,TRBV29-1,TRBJ2-2,TGCAGCGGGGGGACAGGGGGGACCGGGGAGCTGTTTTTT,CSGGTGGTGELFF
NA,NA,TRBV9,TRBJ2-6,TGTGCCAGCAGCTCAAGGGGGACCGGGGCCAACGTCCTGACTTTC,CASSSRGTGANVLTF
NA,TRBD2,TRBV10-3,TRBJ2-5,TGTGCCATCAGTGAGTCGAGCGGGGCGGAGACCCAGTACTTC,CAISESSGAETQYF
NA,NA,TRBV7-9,TRBJ1-1,TGTGCCAGCAGCTTATCTACAGGGCGGAACACTGAAGCTTTCTTT,CASSLSTGRNTEAFF
NA,NA,TRBV6-5,TRBJ2-3,TGTGCCAGCAGTTACGGTTTTTCAGATACGCAGTATTTT,CASSYGFSDTQYF
once,NA,TRBV18,TRBJ2-5,TGTGCCAGCTCACCACCGAATAGACAAGAGACCCAGTACTTC,CASSPPNRQETQYF
NA,NA,TRBV6-5,TRBJ2-7,TGTGCCAGCAGTACAGACGGATACTACGAGCAGTACTTC,CASSTDGYYEQYF
NA,NA,TRBV18,TRBJ1-2,TGTGCCAGCTCACTTACGGACACCTATCGCTATGGCTACACCTTC,CASSLTDTYRYGYTF
NA,TRBD2,TRBV6-1,TRBJ2-3,TGTGCCACCTGGACCGGCGGGGGGGCCCCAGATACGCAGTATTTT,CATWTGGGAPDTQYF
NA,NA,TRBV27,TRBJ2-1,TGTGCCAGCAGTTTCCCCGGGACCTTGAACAATGAGCAGTTCTTC,CASSFPGTLNNEQFF
NA,TRBD1,TRBV28,TRBJ2-7,TGTGCCAGCAGTATGACAGGGGTCAACGAGCAGTACTTC,CASSMTGVNEQYF
NA,TRBD2,TRBV28,TRBJ2-5,TGTGCCAGCAGTCAAAGCGGGATTAAACGAGAGACCCAGTACTTC,CASSQSGIKRETQYF
NA,NA,TRBV6-5,TRBJ2-7,TGTGCCAGCAGCCAGAACGGCGAGCAGTACTTC,CASSQNGEQYF
once,TRBD1,TRBV5-4,TRBJ2-6,TGTGCCAGCAGCTCTTACAGGGGGCCTGGGGCCAACGTCCTGACTTTC,CASSSYRGPGANVLTF
once,TRBD1,TRBV6-1,TRBJ1-1,TGTGCCAGCAGTGAAAGGGGGCCTGAAGCTTTCTTT,CASSERGPEAFF
NA,NA,TRBV20-1,TRBJ2-1,TGCAGTGCTAGGCTAGGCAATGAGCAGTTCTTC,CSARLGNEQFF
NA,NA,TRBV28,TRBJ2-6,TGTGCCAGCAGTTTATCAGGGTCTGGGGCCAACGTCCTGACTTTC,CASSLSGSGANVLTF
NA,NA,TRBV13,TRBJ1-2,TGTGCCAGCAGCTTCCGGGTCCTTACTAACTATGGCTACACCTTC,CASSFRVLTNYGYTF
few,NA,TRBV5-8,TRBJ2-3,TGTGCCAGCAGCTTGGGAACACTTGGCACAGATACGCAGTATTTT,CASSLGTLGTDTQYF
NA,NA,TRBV15,TRBJ2-5,TGTGCCACCAGCGTCCGACAGGGAGGAGAGACCCAGTACTTC,CATSVRQGGETQYF
NA,NA,TRBV28,TRBJ1-2,TGTGCCAGCAGTTTAAGACATAACTATGGCTACACCTTC,CASSLRHNYGYTF
NA,TRBD1,TRBV2,TRBJ1-2,TGTGCCAGCACCTGGACAGGGAACGGCTACACCTTC,CASTWTGNGYTF
few,NA,TRBV2,TRBJ1-1,TGTGCCAGCAGTCGGGGGAGGACTGAAGCTTTCTTT,CASSRGRTEAFF
NA,NA,TRBV29-1,TRBJ1-2,TGCAGCGTTGAAAGTAATTTCTATGGCTACACCTTC,CSVESNFYGYTF
NA,NA,TRBV9,TRBJ2-2,TGTGCCAGCAGCCCTACGAACACCGGGGAGCTGTTTTTT,CASSPTNTGELFF
NA,NA,TRBV28,TRBJ1-4,TGTGCCAGCAGTCCCTCCAGCCAAGGGGGGGCGCGGGAAAAACTGTTTTTT,CASSPSSQGGAREKLFF
once,TRBD2,TRBV7-2,TRBJ2-6,TGTGCCAGCAGCTTAGCGGGGGGGGCTGGGGCCAACGTCCTGACTTTC,CASSLAGGAGANVLTF
few,NA,TRBV18,TRBJ1-3,TGTGCCAGCTCACCAACGTCCCCGAGCTCTGGAAACACCATATATTTT,CASSPTSPSSGNTIYF
once,TRBD1,TRBV18,TRBJ2-6,TGTGCCAGCTCTCCGAGACAGGGAAACTCTGGGGCCAACGTCCTGACTTTC,CASSPRQGNSGANVLTF
once,TRBD1,TRBV7-2,TRBJ2-7,TGTGCCAGCAGCTCTCGACAGGGGGCCTCTTTAGGGGAGCAGTACTTC,CASSSRQGASLGEQYF
NA,NA,TRBV6-5,TRBJ2-1,TGTGCCAGCAGTTACCAGGGGGGCGCCTACAATGAGCAGTTCTTC,CASSYQGGAYNEQFF
NA,TRBD1,TRBV9,TRBJ1-2,TGTGCCAGCAGCGCGGGTGCCCGGACAGGGTCTGACTATGGCTACACCTTC,CASSAGARTGSDYGYTF
NA,TRBD1,TRBV27,TRBJ2-3,TGTGCCAGCAGTTCCGGACAGGGGGTTGCTGATACGCAGTATTTT,CASSSGQGVADTQYF
NA,TRBD1,TRBV11-2,TRBJ2-1,TGTGCCAGCAGCCAGGTGGGACAGGGGTCAAGCTACAATGAGCAGTTCTTC,CASSQVGQGSSYNEQFF
NA,TRBD1,TRBV29-1,TRBJ2-5,TGCAGCGGGGGGACAGGGTCGGGGGAGACCCAGTACTTC,CSGGTGSGETQYF
NA,NA,TRBV5-4,TRBJ2-5,TGTGCCAGCAGCTTGGCCGCACAAGAGACCCAGTACTTC,CASSLAAQETQYF
NA,NA,TRBV10-3,TRBJ2-1,TGTGCCATCAGTGATCCCGGACAGACCAATGAGCAGTTCTTC,CAISDPGQTNEQFF
NA,NA,TRBV2,TRBJ1-5,TGTGCCAGCACCCCCCGCGCAGGGAATCAGCCCCAGCATTTT,CASTPRAGNQPQHF
NA,TRBD1,TRBV10-3,TRBJ2-7,TGTGCCATCAGTGAGTTGGACAGGGGGCGTGGGTACGAGCAGTACTTC,CAISELDRGRGYEQYF